The 18 T cell receptor beta chains reported below all come from one sample, sequenced in a study of blood T cell repertoires in COVID-19. This table comes from immunoSEQ multiplex PCR, and its TCRdb copy is limited to in-frame clones, with some not included. The sample has about 350,000 clones; about nine tenths are singletons. The sequenced material came from peripheral blood. These receptors were obtained from a woman aged 55-69 years with COVID-19, enrolled during active disease.

V and J are TRBV3-1 (or the pseudogene TRBV3-2) and TRBJ1-1; 8 nucleotides align to TRBD1. In germline, CDR1 is LGHDT, CDR2 YNNKEL (reference sequence). The CDR3 contains 14 residues. V lost 6 bases, J lost 5 bases, and 8 bases stayed unmatched. This CDR3 is CASSYTGGETEAFF. In nucleotides, the CDR3 is TGTGCCAGCAGTTATACAGGGGGAGAAACTGAAGCTTTCTTT.

The chain carries TRBV7-2 and TRBJ2-1; no firm D call. V was pared by 1 base and J by 4 bases, with 14 bases between. The germline gives CDR1 SGHTA, CDR2 FQGNSA. CDR3 length: 16 residues. The CDR3 DNA reads TGTGCCAGCAGCTTAGTAGCCCTCAACAATTACAATGAGCAGTTCTTC. Its translation: CASSLVALNNYNEQFF.

The rearrangement uses TRBV4-1 and TRBJ2-7; 7 bases are shared with TRBD1. J lost 0 bases, V lost 2 bases, and 7 bases had no gene match. CDR1 and CDR2 from the germline V gene are MGHRA and YSYEKL. This CDR3 is 16 amino acids long. CDR3 protein: CASSQYTTGSSYEQYF. DNA of the CDR3: TGCGCCAGCAGCCAATATACGACAGGGAGCTCCTACGAGCAGTACTTC.

This clone appeared a few times. The rearrangement links TRBV19 to TRBJ1-2, with D perhaps TRBD1 (6 bases). CDR1 LNHDA and CDR2 SQIVND come from the germline V gene (reference sequence). The CDR3 extends over 13 amino acids. V lost 7 bases and J lost 4, with 13 bases in between. The CDR3 region is CASTGQLSYGYTF. The CDR3 DNA reads as TGTGCCAGTACCGGACAGTTATCCTATGGCTACACCTTC. Filled out from reference TRBV19 and TRBJ1-2, the complete variable domain reads DGGITQSPKYLFRKEGQNVTLSCEQNLNHDAMYWYRQDPGQGLRLIYYSQIVNDFQKGDIAEGYSVSREKKESFPLTVTSAQKNPTAFYLCASTGQLSYGYTFGSGTRLTVV.

The V and J genes are TRBV28 and TRBJ2-5, with 8 bases aligning to TRBD1. This CDR3 has 16 residues. The germline V gene has CDR1 MDHEN and CDR2 SYDVKM. V lost 5 bases and J lost 7; bases outside the gene matches: 15. CDR3 amino acids: CASSGRQGPRLGTQYF. The CDR3 DNA reads as TGTGCCAGCAGTGGTCGACAGGGGCCGCGGTTGGGGACCCAGTACTTC.

J is TRBJ1-2 and V is TRBV28, with D perhaps matching TRBD1 (5 bases). Germline-derived CDR1 and CDR2 are MDHEN and SYDVKM. Trimming pared 4 bases from V and 0 bases from J, leaving 12 bases between. This CDR3 region has 15 residues. Here the CDR3 reads CASSSWTPANYGYTF. The CDR3, as DNA: TGTGCCAGCAGTTCCTGGACACCAGCTAACTATGGCTACACCTTC.

V is TRBV5-6 and J is TRBJ2-3; 10 nucleotides line up with TRBD2. Trimming took 3 bases from V and 0 from J; bases not matched to a gene: 7. The CDR3 is made up of 17 amino acids. Germline V gene data show CDR1 as SGHDT and CDR2 as YYEEEE. The CDR3, as DNA: TGTGCCAGCAGCTCCGGGACTAGCGCTCTTAGCACAGATACGCAGTATTTT. It yields the protein CASSSGTSALSTDTQYF.

The rearrangement joins TRBV30 to TRBJ1-2; D gene uncertain. Trimming pared 1 base from V and 1 base from J, leaving 7 bases between. The CDR3 contains 13 residues. CDR1 GTSNPN and CDR2 SVGIG come from the germline V gene (reference sequence). The CDR3 loop reads CAWSGEINYGYTF. CDR3 sequence (DNA): TGTGCCTGGAGTGGAGAGATTAACTATGGCTACACCTTC.

The chain combines TRBV15 with TRBJ1-5, with a possible D match to TRBD1 (6 bases). Germline-derived CDR1 and CDR2 are LNHNV and YYDKDF (reference sequence). The CDR3 totals 16 residues. V shed 3 bases and J shed 9 bases, with 21 bases lying between them. DNA of the CDR3: TGTGCCACCAGCAGGGGGGCGCAGGGCATTTTTGGGCCCCAGCATTTT. Protein product: CATSRGAQGIFGPQHF.

The V call is TRBV24-1, the J call TRBJ2-2; 7 nucleotides agree with TRBD2. This CDR3 is 12 amino acids long. CDR1 KGHDR and CDR2 SFDVKD come from the germline V gene. The junction had 2 bases not matched to a gene; V was cut back by 10 bases and J by 4 bases. CDR3 sequence reads: CATGEGTGELFF. In nucleotides, the CDR3 is TGTGCCACAGGGGAGGGCACCGGGGAGCTGTTTTTT.

V usage is TRBV7-9 and J usage is TRBJ2-7; 7 bases map to TRBD2. V was pared by 5 bases and J by 9 bases, with 10 bases of the junction left unmatched. The length of the CDR3 is 13 residues. Germline V gene data show CDR1 as SEHNR and CDR2 as FQNEAQ (reference sequence). The CDR3 region is CASSPRTSFAQYF. The CDR3 nucleotides are TGTGCCAGCAGCCCCCGGACTAGTTTCGCGCAGTACTTC.

The rearrangement uses TRBV5-4 and TRBJ1-2; 7 bases align to TRBD1. The germline V gene encodes CDR1 SGHNT and CDR2 YYREEE (reference sequence). With V trimmed by 4 bases and J by 5 bases, 8 bases remained unmatched. This CDR3 region has 14 residues. CDR3: CASSPVEGAYGYTF. CDR3 nucleotide sequence: TGTGCCAGCAGCCCAGTGGAGGGGGCGTATGGCTACACCTTC. The complete variable domain, with remaining parts taken from reference TRBV5-4 and TRBJ1-2, reads ETGVTQSPTHLIKTRGQQVTLRCSSQSGHNTVSWYQQALGQGPQFIFQYYREEENGRGNFPPRFSGLQFPNYSSELNVNALELDDSALYLCASSPVEGAYGYTFGSGTRLTVV.

This chain uses TRBV2 with TRBJ2-7, with D unclear. The CDR3 is 12 amino acids. V lost 5 bases and J lost 1, with 6 bases in between. Germline-derived CDR1 and CDR2 are SNHLY and FYNNEI. The CDR3 is CASSSQSYEQYF. In DNA, the CDR3 is TGTGCCAGCAGTAGTCAGTCCTACGAGCAGTACTTC.

V usage is TRBV6-2 or TRBV6-3 and J usage is TRBJ2-1, with TRBD2 matching over 10 bases. The CDR3 is made up of 16 amino acids. Germline-derived CDR1 and CDR2 are MNHEY and SVGEGT. V dropped 2 bases and J dropped 7; count of bases not matched to a gene: 8. The CDR3 nucleotides read TGTGCCAGCAGTTACCACCAGCGGGGGGGCTTGAATGAGCAGTTCTTC. This translates into CASSYHQRGGLNEQFF.

Remarks on this clone: Within the sample, other DNA sequences also encode this same CDR3. The chain links TRBV11-2 to TRBJ1-2; no clear D gene. V was clipped by 5 bases and J by 3 bases, with 7 bases between them. Germline V gene data show CDR1 as SGHAT and CDR2 as FQNNGV. The CDR3 is 12 amino acids. CDR3 protein: CASSPRDYGYTF. The CDR3 DNA sequence: TGTGCCAGCAGCCCTCGGGACTATGGCTACACCTTC.

Comment on this clone: Different DNA sequences within this sample yield the same CDR3. V is TRBV7-9 and J is TRBJ2-7; weak D call: TRBD1 (5 bases). This CDR3 is 12 amino acids long. Germline assignment: CDR1 SEHNR and CDR2 FQNEAQ (reference sequence). V lost 2 bases and J 4 bases, leaving 6 bases between the germline ends. The CDR3 DNA sequence: TGTGCCAGCAGCTTACAGGGTTACGAGCAGTACTTC. Its translation is CASSLQGYEQYF.

V is TRBV5-1 and J is TRBJ2-5; 9 bases are shared with TRBD2. The CDR3 runs 19 residues. Germline CDR1 reads SGHRS; CDR2 reads YFSETQ. V trimming: 4 bases; J trimming: 2 bases; junction bases outside the gene matches: 18. Written as DNA, the CDR3 is TGCGCCAGCAGCCCGTACCGAACCAGCGGGGGGCCAGATCAAGAGACCCAGTACTTC. The encoded protein is CASSPYRTSGGPDQETQYF.

Details on this clone: Other DNA sequences within the sample encode an identical CDR3. This chain joins TRBV11-2 and TRBJ1-3, with D maybe TRBD1 (5 bases). CDR1 and CDR2 from the germline V gene are SGHAT and FQNNGV. The V end was cut by 5 bases, the J end by 0 bases, with 8 bases between. The length of the CDR3 is 14 residues. CDR3 coding DNA: TGTGCCAGCAGCAGCGGGGGCTCTGGAAACACCATATATTTT. This encodes CASSSGGSGNTIYF.